This TCR beta chain originates from a study of OX40 agonist ivuxolimab in advanced cancers. Study-wide points: CD4+ and CD8+ blood T cells expanded clonally by week 6 at 0.1 to 3.0 mg/kg. Low normalized T-cell clonal expansion also characterized some of the nonresponders.

As regards this clone: Its antigen is unidentified.

The CDR3 consists of 11 residues. Germline CDR1 is SGHAT and CDR2 is FQNNGV. Trimming took off 5 bases at V and 8 bases at J, with 9 bases between the two ends. The assay was immunoSEQ multiplex PCR, and TCRdb's table has in-frame clones only and misses some. The sample lists tens of thousands of clones, about 87% seen once, with over 5% in the top ten. The specimen comprised CD4+ or CD8+ T cells sorted from blood, sampled in a trial of the OX40 agonist ivuxolimab. The chain combines TRBV11-2 with TRBJ1-1; D is perhaps TRBD1 (6 bases). This clonotype was sampled from an adult with an advanced solid tumor such as melanoma, head and neck, liver or kidney cancer. The DNA for the CDR3 is TGTGCCAGCAGCATTGGACAGGAAGCTTTCTTT. Protein: CASSIGQEAFF.